The 21 T cell receptor beta chains listed next were all sequenced from one sample in a study of T cell repertoires in cytomegalovirus infection. No antigens are known for them. TCRdb reprocessed the reads via MiXCR and lists one record per CDR3 protein. The sample holds around 800,000 distinct CDR3 sequences, approximately 32% seen once. The source material was cultured CD8+ T cells from PBMCs, sampled from culture after CMV antigen stimulation. These receptors were obtained from a human donor in good health (CMV status not recorded). Some clones in this sample may be carry-over from other donors' samples.

This clonotype came up a few times. The chain couples TRBV24-1 to TRBJ2-1, with 7 bases lining up with TRBD1. Germline V CDR1 and CDR2: KGHDR, SFDVKD. This CDR3 spans 15 amino acids. Trimming removed 5 bases from V and 2 bases from J; junction bases left unmatched: 5. This CDR3 is CATSATGVAYNEQFF. CDR3 in DNA: TGTGCCACCAGTGCTACAGGGGTGGCCTACAATGAGCAGTTCTTC.

Many counts were recorded for this clonotype. The V call is TRBV7-9, the J call TRBJ2-5, with D perhaps given as TRBD1 or TRBD2 (6 bases each). Germline CDR1 and CDR2: SEHNR and FQNEAQ (reference sequence). CDR3 length equals 17 residues. The V end lost 5 bases, the J end lost 4 bases, and 23 bases lay between the germline ends. In DNA, the CDR3 is TGTGCCAGCAGCCAACTTCAGGGGAGACGGGGGCGAGAGACCCAGTACTTC. It specifies CASSQLQGRRGRETQYF. Variable domain in full (rest from reference TRBV7-9 and TRBJ2-5): DTGVSQNPRHKITKRGQNVTFRCDPISEHNRLYWYRQTLGQGPEFLTYFQNEAQLEKSRLLSDRFSAERPKGSFSTLEIQRTEQGDSAMYLCASSQLQGRRGRETQYFGPGTRLLVL.

This clonotype was detected ten times or more. The chain uses TRBV7-8 and TRBJ1-4; D call uncertain. V was trimmed by 3 bases and J by 7 bases, leaving 18 bases between them. Per germline, CDR1 SGHVS and CDR2 FQNEAQ. The CDR3 consists of 16 residues. The CDR3 region is CASSFQTYVIGEKLFF. The CDR3 region has the DNA TGTGCCAGCAGCTTTCAGACTTATGTGATTGGTGAAAAACTGTTTTTT.

This clonotype was counted ten times or more. The CDR3 is CASSPYWGDSTYEQYF. The CDR3 region has the DNA TGTGCCAGCAGCCCCTATTGGGGGGACAGCACCTACGAGCAGTACTTC. V is TRBV7-2 and J is TRBJ2-7, with a possible D match to TRBD1 (7 bases). The CDR3 is 16 residues long. Germline lookup yields CDR1 SGHTA and CDR2 FQGNSA. Trimming cost V 5 bases and J 2 bases, with 19 bases left between them.

The chain combines TRBV11-1 with TRBJ1-2, with D possibly being TRBD1 (6 bases). This CDR3 is 14 amino acids long. V was cut by 0 bases and J by 8 bases, with 13 bases left in between. Germline V gene lookup returns CDR1 SGHAT and CDR2 FQDESV (reference sequence). Here the CDR3 DNA reads TGTGCCAGCAGCTTAGCTCGGACAGACGGCGGCTACACCTTC. Protein sequence: CASSLARTDGGYTF.

The chain is built from TRBV7-6 and TRBJ2-1; 7 positions match TRBD2. The CDR3 totals 15 residues. Germline loops: CDR1 SGHVS, CDR2 FNYEAQ. V gave up 1 base and J gave up 6 bases; unmatched junction bases: 6. The CDR3: CASSLGPAGPNEQFF. The CDR3 DNA reads TGTGCCAGCAGCTTAGGGCCAGCGGGGCCCAATGAGCAGTTCTTC.

This clonotype was detected only a few times. The V and J genes are TRBV6-2 or TRBV6-3 and TRBJ1-5, with 7 bases matching TRBD1. The CDR3 consists of 17 residues. Germline-derived CDR1 and CDR2 are MNHEY and SVGEGT. J was trimmed by 6 bases and V by 5 bases; bases with no gene match: 16. The chain's CDR3 is CASSHLRTGSEIQPQHF. The DNA of the CDR3 is TGTGCCAGCAGTCACCTAAGGACAGGTTCGGAAATTCAGCCCCAGCATTTT.

The chain uses TRBV7-8 and TRBJ2-7; either TRBD1 or TRBD2 may fit D (6 bases each). Germline V gene sequence: CDR1 SGHVS, CDR2 FQNEAQ. V shed 1 base and J shed 4 bases, with 20 bases lying between them. This CDR3 has 17 residues. CDR3 DNA sequence: TGTGCCAGCAGCTTAGAGGGGGACTCAAGCGGAGTATACGAGCAGTACGTC. Translating it yields CASSLEGDSSGVYEQYV.

This clonotype was seen only a few times. The J gene is TRBJ2-7, the V gene TRBV13; TRBD1 agrees at 8 bases. Germline V gene sequence: CDR1 PRHDT, CDR2 FYEKMQ (reference sequence). V lost 0 bases and J lost 0; bases outside the gene matches: 7. This CDR3 comprises 17 residues. The CDR3 sequence is CASSLGRTGYSSYEQYV. In DNA, the CDR3 is TGTGCCAGCAGCTTAGGCCGGACAGGGTATAGCTCCTACGAGCAGTACGTC.

At least ten counts were recorded for this clonotype. The chain carries TRBV7-2 and TRBJ2-2; 9 nucleotides match TRBD2. Germline V gives CDR1 SGHTA, CDR2 FQGNSA. This CDR3 contains 18 residues. J lost 0 bases, V lost 5 bases, and 10 bases had no gene match. The chain's CDR3 is CASSTRLAVLANTGELFF. For the CDR3, the DNA is TGTGCCAGCAGCACCCGACTAGCGGTACTCGCGAACACCGGGGAGCTGTTTTTT. The whole variable domain, remainder taken from reference TRBV7-2 and TRBJ2-2, is GAGVSQSPSNKVTEKGKDVELRCDPISGHTALYWYRQSLGQGLEFLIYFQGNSAPDKSGLPSDRFSAERTGGSVSTLTIQRTQQEDSAVYLCASSTRLAVLANTGELFFGEGSRLTVL.

The chain has TRBV28 and TRBJ1-5, with 9 bases aligning to TRBD1. Germline assignment: CDR1 MDHEN and CDR2 SYDVKM. CDR3 length equals 18 residues. V trimming: 4 bases; J trimming: 0 bases; junction bases outside the gene matches: 10. As DNA, the CDR3 is TGTGCCAGCAGTTCCCCGGGACAGGGCCTCTATAGCAATCAGCCCCAGCATTTT. Its translation: CASSSPGQGLYSNQPQHF.

The J gene is TRBJ2-7, the V gene TRBV12-3 or TRBV12-4; TRBD2 agrees at 7 bases. The J segment lost 2 bases and the V segment lost 4 bases, leaving 5 bases of the junction unmatched. The CDR3 consists of 14 residues. CDR3 sequence reads: CASSWAGETYEQYF. The CDR3 nucleotides are TGTGCCAGCAGTTGGGCGGGGGAGACCTACGAGCAGTACTTC.

The J gene is TRBJ1-2, the V gene TRBV6-5; D is uncertain. The CDR3 is 13 residues long. Deletions cut 2 bases from V and 6 bases from J, with 10 bases between. CDR1 is MNHEY, CDR2 SVGAGI, per germline. CDR3 DNA: TGTGCCAGCAGTTACGACACGGGCAATGGCTACACCTTC. This codes for CASSYDTGNGYTF.

The chain combines TRBV27 with TRBJ1-5, with D unclear. Germline V gene data show CDR1 as MNHEY and CDR2 as SMNVEV (reference sequence). The CDR3 is 14 amino acids. Trimming left V 5 bases short and J 0 bases short, with 8 bases between. CDR3 coding DNA: TGTGCCAGCAGTCCGGACCCTAGCAATCAGCCCCAGCATTTT. Its protein product is CASSPDPSNQPQHF.

This chain's CDR3 is CASSFAGRNTEAFF. The CDR3 region has the DNA TGTGCCAGCAGTTTTGCGGGTAGGAACACTGAAGCTTTCTTT. The chain employs TRBV28 and TRBJ1-1, with no clear D. The V gene's germline CDR1 is MDHEN and CDR2 SYDVKM. This CDR3 has 14 amino acids. Trimming took off 3 bases at V and 1 base at J, with 9 bases between the two ends.

This clonotype has a count of ten or more. The chain has TRBV7-9 and TRBJ2-7; 8 bases are shared with TRBD1. The trim removed 5 bases at V and 1 base at J, leaving 10 bases unmatched. The length of the CDR3 is 16 residues. Per the germline V gene, CDR1 is SEHNR and CDR2 is FQNEAQ (reference sequence). The CDR3 region has the DNA TGTGCCAGCAGCGGACGGGGACAGGTCGATTCCTACGAGCAGTACGTC. Protein product: CASSGRGQVDSYEQYV.

The chain employs TRBV5-4 and TRBJ2-5, with D possibly being TRBD2 (6 bases). The CDR3 covers 14 residues. Germline values: CDR1 SGHNT, CDR2 YYREEE (reference sequence). Trimming removed 0 bases from V and 5 bases from J, with 11 bases in between. The CDR3 nucleotides read TGTGCCAGCAGCTTGGCCTGGGGGGATGAGACCCAGTACTTC. It translates to CASSLAWGDETQYF.

V is TRBV7-3 and J is TRBJ1-1; D gene ambiguous. The CDR3 length is 13 residues. V was trimmed by 5 bases and J by 0 bases, leaving 7 bases between them. Germline V CDR1 and CDR2: SGHTA, FQGTGA. The CDR3 DNA sequence: TGTGCCAGCAGCCCAGTCTTGAACACTGAAGCTTTCTTT. It codes for CASSPVLNTEAFF.

This rearrangement joins TRBV28 to TRBJ2-7; 10 bases are shared with TRBD1. The germline gives CDR1 MDHEN, CDR2 SYDVKM. Unmatched junction bases numbered 8, after V lost 6 bases and J lost 6 bases. CDR3 size: 14 residues. The CDR3 sequence is CASSSDRGQPEQYF. CDR3 DNA sequence: TGTGCCAGCAGCTCCGACAGGGGGCAGCCCGAGCAGTACTTC.

In its sample, this clonotype was seen a few times. This chain joins TRBV2 and TRBJ2-7, with D hard to call. CDR3 length: 15 amino acids. Germline values: CDR1 SNHLY, CDR2 FYNNEI. The V and J ends lost 2 bases and 3 bases respectively, with 14 bases between them. CDR3: CASSEKRGRIYEQYF. The CDR3 nucleotides are TGTGCCAGCAGTGAAAAACGAGGACGGATCTACGAGCAGTACTTC. The entire variable domain, with the rest obtained from reference TRBV2 and TRBJ2-7, is as follows: EPEVTQTPSHQVTQMGQEVILRCVPISNHLYFYWYRQILGQKVEFLVSFYNNEISEKSEIFDDQFSVERPDGSNFTLKIRSTKLEDSAMYFCASSEKRGRIYEQYFGPGTRLTVT.

The chain carries TRBV12-5 and TRBJ2-7; no clear D. Germline loops: CDR1 LGHNT, CDR2 FRNRAP. The CDR3 runs 12 residues. Trimming took 0 bases from V and 5 from J, leaving 5 bases between them. CDR3 nucleotides: TGTGCTAGTGGTTTGGTCGTGGACGAGCAGTACTTC. Translating gives CASGLVVDEQYF.